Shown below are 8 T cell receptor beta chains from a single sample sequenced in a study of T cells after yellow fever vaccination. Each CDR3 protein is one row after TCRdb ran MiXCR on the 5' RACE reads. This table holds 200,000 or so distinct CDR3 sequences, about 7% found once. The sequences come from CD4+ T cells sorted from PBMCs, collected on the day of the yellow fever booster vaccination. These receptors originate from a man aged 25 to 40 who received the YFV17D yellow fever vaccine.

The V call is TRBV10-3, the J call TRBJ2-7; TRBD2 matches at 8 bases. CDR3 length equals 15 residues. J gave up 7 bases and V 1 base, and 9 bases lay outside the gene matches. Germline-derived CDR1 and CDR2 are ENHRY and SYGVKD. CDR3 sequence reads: CAISEWQGGGFEQYF. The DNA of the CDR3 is TGTGCCATCAGTGAGTGGCAGGGCGGGGGGTTTGAGCAGTACTTC.

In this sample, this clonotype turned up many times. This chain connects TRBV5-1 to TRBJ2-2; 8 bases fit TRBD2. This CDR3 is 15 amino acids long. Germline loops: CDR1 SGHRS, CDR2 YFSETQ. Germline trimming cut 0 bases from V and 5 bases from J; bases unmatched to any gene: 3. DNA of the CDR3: TGCGCCAGCAGCTTGGTAACTAGCGGAACCGGGGAGCTGTTTTTT. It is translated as CASSLVTSGTGELFF.

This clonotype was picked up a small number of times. CDR3 sequence reads: CASSLAGTGGTDTQYF. The DNA of the CDR3 is TGTGCCAGCAGCTTGGCCGGGACAGGGGGCACAGATACGCAGTATTTT. V usage is TRBV5-4 and J usage is TRBJ2-3; 10 bases are a match to TRBD1. The germline V gene has CDR1 SGHNT and CDR2 YYREEE (reference sequence). The V and J ends lost 0 bases and 1 base, in that order; junction bases with no gene match: 2. The CDR3 is 16 residues long.

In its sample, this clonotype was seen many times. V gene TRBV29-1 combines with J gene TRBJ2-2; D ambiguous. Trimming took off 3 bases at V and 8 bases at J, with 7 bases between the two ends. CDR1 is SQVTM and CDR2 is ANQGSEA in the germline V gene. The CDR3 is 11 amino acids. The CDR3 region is CSVENGGELFF. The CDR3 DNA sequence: TGCAGCGTTGAGAACGGGGGGGAGCTGTTTTTT.

CDR3 coding DNA: TGCAGTGCTAGGGACACAGGGGGAGCTAACTATGGCTACACCTTC. This translates into CSARDTGGANYGYTF. The rearrangement joins TRBV20-1 to TRBJ1-2; TRBD1 agrees at 8 bases. The CDR3 totals 15 residues. Per the germline V gene, CDR1 is DFQATT and CDR2 is SNEGSKA (reference sequence). J was trimmed by 0 bases and V by 3 bases; bases with no gene match: 6.

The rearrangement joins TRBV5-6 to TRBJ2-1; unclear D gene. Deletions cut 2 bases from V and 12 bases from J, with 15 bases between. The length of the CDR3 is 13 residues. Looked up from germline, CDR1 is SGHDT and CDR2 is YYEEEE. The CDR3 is CASSFGLLCGQFF. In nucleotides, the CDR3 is TGTGCCAGCAGCTTCGGGCTCCTTTGCGGGCAGTTCTTC.

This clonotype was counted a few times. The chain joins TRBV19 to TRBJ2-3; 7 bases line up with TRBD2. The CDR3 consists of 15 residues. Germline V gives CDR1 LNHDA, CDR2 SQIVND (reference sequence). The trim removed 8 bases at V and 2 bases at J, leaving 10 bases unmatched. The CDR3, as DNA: TGTGCCAGTTCCCCGCGGGAGTTGGCCACAGATACGCAGTATTTT. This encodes CASSPRELATDTQYF.

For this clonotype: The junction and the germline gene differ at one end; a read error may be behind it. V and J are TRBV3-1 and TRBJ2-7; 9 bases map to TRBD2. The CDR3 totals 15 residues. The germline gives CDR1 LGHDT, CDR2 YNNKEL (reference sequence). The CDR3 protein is CACSHRGGREHEQYF. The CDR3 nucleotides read TGTGCCTGCAGCCATCGCGGCGGGAGGGAACACGAGCAGTACTTC.